Detailed here is one T cell receptor beta chain. Antigen specificity is unknown. These data originate in a study of vaccination and CD4 T cells after COVID-19. With the Oncomine TCR Beta short-read assay, DNA from cultured CD4+ T cells was sequenced. From cultured CD4+ T cells, genomic DNA was extracted. TCRdb recomputed calls from the PCR reads with MiXCR, one row per CDR3 protein. This table holds 12,000 or so distinct CDR3 sequences, around 80% found once. Treatment defined: roughly nine-day PBMC culture with coronavirus spike peptide pools or control peptides (ViraFEST assay). Peptide-pool expansion of antigen-specific T cells preceded TCR sequencing in ViraFEST. After culture for roughly 10 days, isolation of CD4+ T cells was performed by negative selection. The study's findings and limits: Only after vaccination were a median approximately 86% of convalescents' reactive clones seen.

Sequenced sample: CD4+ T cells from blood, cultured in vitro. The receptor comes from a human donor who had recovered from COVID-19.

In nucleotides, the CDR3 is TGTGCCAGCAGGCCCGCACAGGGGGTTGGCGAGCAGTACTTC. Translation: CASRPAQGVGEQYF. The J gene is TRBJ2-7, the V gene TRBV6-1; 8 bases are shared with TRBD1. Germline values: CDR1 MNHNS, CDR2 SASEGT. This CDR3 spans 14 amino acids. J gave up 6 bases and V 6 bases, and 10 bases lay outside the gene matches.